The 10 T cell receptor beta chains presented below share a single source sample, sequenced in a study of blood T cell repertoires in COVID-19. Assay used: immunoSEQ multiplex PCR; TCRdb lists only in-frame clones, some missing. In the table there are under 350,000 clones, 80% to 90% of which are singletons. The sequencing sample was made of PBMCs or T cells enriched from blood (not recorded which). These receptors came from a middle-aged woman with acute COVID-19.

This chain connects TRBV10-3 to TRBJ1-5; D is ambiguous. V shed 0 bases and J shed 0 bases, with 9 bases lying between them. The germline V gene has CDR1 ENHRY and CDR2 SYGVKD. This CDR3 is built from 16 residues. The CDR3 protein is CAISESGRYSNQPQHF. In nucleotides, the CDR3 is TGTGCCATCAGTGAGTCGGGGAGATATAGCAATCAGCCCCAGCATTTT.

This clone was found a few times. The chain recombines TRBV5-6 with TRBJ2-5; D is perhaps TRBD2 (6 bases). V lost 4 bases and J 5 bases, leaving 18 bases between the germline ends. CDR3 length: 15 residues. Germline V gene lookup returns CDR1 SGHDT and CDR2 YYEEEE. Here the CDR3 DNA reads TGTGCCAGCAGCCCGGACTTGGACGGAGGGGAGACCCAGTACTTC. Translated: CASSPDLDGGETQYF. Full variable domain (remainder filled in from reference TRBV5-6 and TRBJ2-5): DAGVTQSPTHLIKTRGQQVTLRCSPKSGHDTVSWYQQALGQGPQFIFQYYEEEERQRGNFPDRFSGHQFPNYSSELNVNALLLGDSALYLCASSPDLDGGETQYFGPGTRLLVL.

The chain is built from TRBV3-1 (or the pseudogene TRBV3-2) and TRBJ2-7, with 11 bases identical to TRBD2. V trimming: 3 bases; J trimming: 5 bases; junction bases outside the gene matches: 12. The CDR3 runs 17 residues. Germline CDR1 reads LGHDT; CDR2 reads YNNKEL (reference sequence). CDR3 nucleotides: TGTGCCAGCAGCCAGGATCCCCTAGCGGGGGGAACTAACGAGCAGTACTTC. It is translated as CASSQDPLAGGTNEQYF.

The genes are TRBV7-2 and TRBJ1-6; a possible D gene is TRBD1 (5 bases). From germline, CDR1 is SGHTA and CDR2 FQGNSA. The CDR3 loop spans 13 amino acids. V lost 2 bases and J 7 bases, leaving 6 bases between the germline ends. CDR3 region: CASSLQGNSPLHF. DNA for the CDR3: TGTGCCAGCAGCTTACAGGGAAATTCACCCCTCCACTTT. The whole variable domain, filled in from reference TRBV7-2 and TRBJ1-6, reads GAGVSQSPSNKVTEKGKDVELRCDPISGHTALYWYRQSLGQGLEFLIYFQGNSAPDKSGLPSDRFSAERTGGSVSTLTIQRTQQEDSAVYLCASSLQGNSPLHFGNGTRLTVT.

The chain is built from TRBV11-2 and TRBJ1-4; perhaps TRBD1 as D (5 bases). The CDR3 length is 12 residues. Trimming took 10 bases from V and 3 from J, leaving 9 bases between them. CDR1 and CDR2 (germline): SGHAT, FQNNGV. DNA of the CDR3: TGTGCCACAGGGCAAGCTAATGAAAAACTGTTTTTT. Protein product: CATGQANEKLFF.

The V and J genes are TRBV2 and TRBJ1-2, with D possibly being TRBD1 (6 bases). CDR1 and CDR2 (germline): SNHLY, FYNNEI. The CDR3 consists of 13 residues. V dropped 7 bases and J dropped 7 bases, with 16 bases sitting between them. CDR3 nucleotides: TGTGCCAGCACCCACAGGGAGATTGGTGGCTACACCTTC. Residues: CASTHREIGGYTF.

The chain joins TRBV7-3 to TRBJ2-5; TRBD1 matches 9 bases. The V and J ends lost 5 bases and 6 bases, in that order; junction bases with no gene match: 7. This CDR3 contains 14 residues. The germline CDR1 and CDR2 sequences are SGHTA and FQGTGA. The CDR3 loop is CASSTGTGIQTQYF. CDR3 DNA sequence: TGTGCCAGCAGCACTGGGACAGGGATACAGACCCAGTACTTC. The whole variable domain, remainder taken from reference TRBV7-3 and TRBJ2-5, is GAGVSQTPSNKVTEKGKYVELRCDPISGHTALYWYRQSLGQGPEFLIYFQGTGAADDSGLPNDRFFAVRPEGSVSTLKIQRTERGDSAVYLCASSTGTGIQTQYFGPGTRLLVL.

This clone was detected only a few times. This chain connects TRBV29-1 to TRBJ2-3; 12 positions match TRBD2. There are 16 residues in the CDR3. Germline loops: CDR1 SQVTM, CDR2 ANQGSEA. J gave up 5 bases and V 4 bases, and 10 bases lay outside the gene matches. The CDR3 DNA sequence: TGCAGCGTTGGTCTTCCTAGCGGGGGGGCCAGAGATACGCAGTATTTT. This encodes CSVGLPSGGARDTQYF.

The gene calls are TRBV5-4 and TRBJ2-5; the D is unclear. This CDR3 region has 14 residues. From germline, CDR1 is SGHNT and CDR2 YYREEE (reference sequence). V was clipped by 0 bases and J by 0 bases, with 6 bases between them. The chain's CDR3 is CASSLAGYQETQYF. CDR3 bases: TGTGCCAGCAGCTTGGCGGGTTACCAAGAGACCCAGTACTTC.

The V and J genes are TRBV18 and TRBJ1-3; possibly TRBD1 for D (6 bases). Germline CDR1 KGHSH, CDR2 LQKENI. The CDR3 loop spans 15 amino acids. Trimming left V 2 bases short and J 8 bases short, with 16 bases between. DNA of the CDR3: TGTGCCAGCTCACCATTTGGCGCAGGGGAAGACACCATATATTTT. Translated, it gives CASSPFGAGEDTIYF.